This is a list of T cell receptor beta chains from one sample in a study of beta chain features in type 1 diabetes. Profiled with immunoSEQ multiplex PCR; TCRdb holds only in-frame clones, not every one. The table lists roughly 140,000 clones, 40% to 55% of them singletons, with 0.4% to 0.5% in the top ten. The source material was Tregs from blood. Receptor source: a man between 18 and 35 years old in good health. The CDR3 runs from the conserved cysteine through the conserved F or W. The D gene is left open where the match is weak. Not all rows give a size; the values are once, few, many and, for expanded clones, a class.

V gene	clone size	D gene	J gene	CDR3 protein	CDR3 DNA
TRBV4-3	few	NA	TRBJ1-5	CASSQNAENQPQHF	TGCGCCAGCAGCCAAAACGCGGAGAATCAGCCCCAGCATTTT
TRBV28	NA	TRBD2	TRBJ2-3	CASSHLAGGSSTDTQYF	TGTGCCAGCAGCCACCTAGCGGGGGGTTCTAGCACAGATACGCAGTATTTT
TRBV5-4	NA	NA	TRBJ1-2	CASSLPPGDGYTF	TGTGCCAGCAGCTTGCCGCCAGGGGACGGCTACACCTTC
TRBV18	few	NA	TRBJ2-5	CASSPSEGGQETQYF	TGTGCCAGCTCACCCAGCGAGGGAGGACAAGAGACCCAGTACTTC
TRBV10-3	NA	TRBD1	TRBJ1-1	CAISEGQGLWSAFF	TGTGCCATCAGTGAGGGACAGGGACTTTGGTCAGCTTTCTTT
TRBV20-1	few	NA	TRBJ1-2	CSVRRQFGYTF	TGCAGTGTCAGGAGACAGTTTGGCTACACCTTC
TRBV28	NA	NA	TRBJ1-5	CASSFTVSQPQHF	TGTGCCAGCAGTTTTACGGTTTCACAGCCCCAGCATTTT
TRBV5-1	few	TRBD1	TRBJ2-7	CASNGPGTGHYEQYF	TGCGCCAGCAACGGCCCCGGGACAGGGCACTACGAGCAGTACTTC
TRBV18	few	NA	TRBJ1-4	CASSPSGATNEKLFF	TGTGCCAGCTCACCATCGGGAGCAACTAATGAAAAACTGTTTTTT
TRBV19	once	NA	TRBJ2-7	CASKEVGALVDEQYF	TGTGCCAGTAAAGAAGTTGGGGCACTCGTGGACGAGCAGTACTTC
TRBV10-3	NA	NA	TRBJ2-5	CATTRDSAQETQYF	TGTGCCACAACCCGGGACTCCGCTCAAGAGACCCAGTACTTC
TRBV7-3	NA	TRBD1	TRBJ1-1	CASSLLFRTGENEAFF	TGTGCCAGCAGCTTACTCTTTCGGACAGGGGAGAATGAAGCTTTCTTT
TRBV28	once	NA	TRBJ2-1	CASTQYDEQFF	TGTGCCAGCACCCAGTACGATGAGCAGTTCTTC
TRBV7-9	NA	NA	TRBJ2-1	CASSLYYNEQFF	TGTGCCAGCAGCCTTTACTACAATGAGCAGTTCTTC
TRBV18	few	TRBD2	TRBJ2-7	CASSPVSGSFDEQYF	TGTGCCAGCTCACCCGTTAGCGGGAGTTTTGACGAGCAGTACTTC
TRBV29-1	NA	NA	TRBJ1-1	CSVEDPYLGEGGQTEAFF	TGCAGCGTTGAAGATCCCTATCTTGGGGAGGGGGGTCAGACTGAAGCTTTCTTT
TRBV4-2	NA	TRBD1	TRBJ1-2	CASSQDRPRTGGGYGYTF	TGTGCCAGCAGCCAAGATCGGCCCCGGACAGGGGGCGGGTATGGCTACACCTTC
TRBV2	NA	NA	TRBJ2-5	CASRGLGQPSQETQYF	TGTGCCAGCAGAGGCTTAGGACAGCCCTCCCAAGAGACCCAGTACTTC
TRBV19	NA	TRBD1	TRBJ2-7	CASRHRDRGYEQYF	TGTGCCAGTAGACACCGGGACAGGGGCTACGAGCAGTACTTC
TRBV6-6	NA	TRBD1	TRBJ1-1	CASKLTGGGEAFF	TGTGCCAGCAAGCTGACAGGGGGCGGTGAAGCTTTCTTT
TRBV10-3	few	NA	TRBJ2-1	CAISPRGNEQFF	TGTGCCATCTCGCCTAGAGGCAATGAGCAGTTCTTC
TRBV9	NA	NA	TRBJ2-7	CASSVGPDYEQYF	TGTGCCAGCAGCGTAGGTCCAGACTACGAGCAGTACTTC
TRBV5-1	NA	NA	TRBJ1-2	CASSLERGAYGYTF	TGCGCCAGCAGCTTGGAGCGGGGCGCCTATGGCTACACCTTC
TRBV19	NA	NA	TRBJ1-1	CASSDKSNTEAFF	TGTGCCAGTAGTGACAAATCGAACACTGAAGCTTTCTTT
TRBV19	few	TRBD1	TRBJ2-4	CASSKVGQKNIQYF	TGTGCCAGTAGTAAGGTGGGACAGAAAAACATTCAGTACTTC
TRBV5-1	few	NA	TRBJ2-2	CASSLLQGGGELFF	TGCGCCAGCAGCTTGCTCCAGGGGGGCGGGGAGCTGTTTTTT
TRBV7-6	NA	NA	TRBJ1-1	CANSLYRATEAFF	TGTGCCAACAGCTTATACAGGGCGACTGAAGCTTTCTTT
TRBV11-2	NA	NA	TRBJ1-2	CASSLGSGYGYTF	TGTGCCAGCAGCTTAGGCTCCGGCTATGGCTACACCTTC
TRBV18	NA	TRBD1	TRBJ2-7	CASSPRDRGLEQYF	TGTGCCAGCTCACCCCGGGACAGGGGGCTCGAGCAGTACTTC
TRBV9	few	NA	TRBJ1-1	CASSADTEAFF	TGTGCCAGCAGCGCTGACACCGAAGCTTTCTTT
TRBV6-6	once	NA	TRBJ2-3	CASRLRADTQYF	TGTGCCAGCAGATTACGGGCAGATACGCAGTATTTT
TRBV30	few	TRBD2	TRBJ2-1	CAWRSLAGAINEQFF	TGTGCCTGGAGATCACTAGCGGGAGCTATTAATGAGCAGTTCTTC
TRBV7-9	few	NA	TRBJ1-1	CASSSPRAEAFF	TGTGCCAGCAGCTCCCCGAGGGCTGAAGCTTTCTTT
TRBV28	NA	NA	TRBJ1-2	CASSLTSPSGATNYGYTF	TGTGCCAGCAGTTTAACCTCTCCTTCAGGGGCGACTAACTATGGCTACACCTTC
TRBV29-1	NA	TRBD2	TRBJ2-3	CSARRGAASTDTQYF	TGCAGCGCCCGGCGGGGGGCAGCTTCCACAGATACGCAGTATTTT
TRBV11-1	NA	NA	TRBJ1-3	CASSLRGTAGNTIYF	TGTGCCAGCAGCCTCCGCGGGACGGCGGGAAACACCATATATTTT
TRBV7-2	few	TRBD2	TRBJ2-3	CASSLASGGTDTQYF	TGTGCCAGCAGCTTAGCTAGCGGGGGCACAGATACGCAGTATTTT
TRBV7-2	NA	TRBD2	TRBJ2-2	CASSFTSGVFVGELFF	TGTGCCAGCAGCTTTACTAGCGGGGTTTTTGTCGGGGAGCTGTTTTTT
TRBV5-1	NA	TRBD2	TRBJ2-3	CASSFSSGGATDTQYF	TGCGCCAGCAGCTTTTCTAGCGGGGGGGCCACAGATACGCAGTATTTT
TRBV23-1	NA	TRBD2	TRBJ2-1	CASSPGAGGSYNEQFF	TGCGCCAGCAGTCCCGGGGCGGGGGGCTCCTACAATGAGCAGTTCTTC
TRBV7-8	few	NA	TRBJ1-2	CASSQTIARGYTF	TGTGCCAGCAGCCAAACGATCGCCAGGGGCTACACCTTC
TRBV28	NA	TRBD1	TRBJ2-1	CASSLLGTGADNEQFF	TGTGCCAGCAGTCTCCTGGGGACAGGGGCCGACAATGAGCAGTTCTTC
TRBV29-1	NA	NA	TRBJ2-2	CSVEESRATGELFF	TGCAGCGTTGAAGAATCCAGGGCCACCGGGGAGCTGTTTTTT
TRBV7-9	NA	TRBD2	TRBJ2-7	CASSSRGLVYDEQYF	TGTGCCAGCAGCTCGCGGGGACTAGTATACGACGAGCAGTACTTC
TRBV18	NA	TRBD1	TRBJ1-1	CASSPMTGGMNTEAFF	TGTGCCAGCTCACCGATGACAGGGGGCATGAACACTGAAGCTTTCTTT
TRBV4-1	NA	NA	TRBJ1-1	CASSSRPPTGSTEAFF	TGCGCCAGCAGCTCCCGTCCCCCTACAGGTAGCACTGAAGCTTTCTTT
TRBV7-9	few	NA	TRBJ1-1	CASSLTGGIIGTEAFF	TGTGCCAGCAGCTTAACGGGGGGAATTATTGGCACTGAAGCTTTCTTT
TRBV2	NA	TRBD1	TRBJ2-6	CASRRARGQGLPGANVLTF	TGTGCCAGCAGGCGAGCCCGGGGACAGGGGCTTCCTGGGGCCAACGTCCTGACTTTC
TRBV10-3	NA	NA	TRBJ1-2	CAISDRGGLGYGYTF	TGTGCCATCAGTGATCGGGGAGGGCTGGGCTATGGCTACACCTTC
TRBV9	NA	NA	TRBJ1-2	CASSATTTFKSTF	TGTGCCAGCAGCGCCACGACGACTTTCAAGTCCACCTTC
TRBV9	NA	NA	TRBJ2-6	CASSVESGISGANVLTF	TGTGCCAGCAGCGTAGAATCGGGGATCTCTGGGGCCAACGTCCTGACTTTC
TRBV11-2	once	NA	TRBJ2-3	CASSQTVSSADTQYF	TGTGCCAGCAGCCAAACAGTGAGTTCGGCAGATACGCAGTATTTT
TRBV7-2	NA	TRBD2	TRBJ2-1	CASSLVGTSGGLYNEQFF	TGTGCCAGCAGCTTAGTTGGGACTAGCGGGGGTCTCTACAATGAGCAGTTCTTC
TRBV6-1	NA	TRBD1	TRBJ1-4	CASSNPGTGVRF	TGTGCCAGCAGCAACCCCGGGACAGGGGTTCGCTTT